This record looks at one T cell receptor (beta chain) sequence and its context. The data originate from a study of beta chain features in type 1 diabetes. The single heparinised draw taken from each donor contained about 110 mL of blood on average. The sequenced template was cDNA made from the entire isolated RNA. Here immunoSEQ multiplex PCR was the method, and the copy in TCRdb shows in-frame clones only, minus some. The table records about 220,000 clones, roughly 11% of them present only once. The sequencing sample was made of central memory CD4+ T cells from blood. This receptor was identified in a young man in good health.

CDR3 residues: CASSLTTGLANTYEQYF. CDR3 nucleotides: TGTGCCAGCAGCTTAACGACAGGACTAGCGAACACCTACGAGCAGTACTTC. The chain employs TRBV13 and TRBJ2-7; 9 nucleotides match TRBD2. The junction had 10 bases not matched to a gene; V was cut back by 2 bases and J by 2 bases. The germline V gene has CDR1 PRHDT and CDR2 FYEKMQ (reference sequence). The CDR3 covers 17 residues.